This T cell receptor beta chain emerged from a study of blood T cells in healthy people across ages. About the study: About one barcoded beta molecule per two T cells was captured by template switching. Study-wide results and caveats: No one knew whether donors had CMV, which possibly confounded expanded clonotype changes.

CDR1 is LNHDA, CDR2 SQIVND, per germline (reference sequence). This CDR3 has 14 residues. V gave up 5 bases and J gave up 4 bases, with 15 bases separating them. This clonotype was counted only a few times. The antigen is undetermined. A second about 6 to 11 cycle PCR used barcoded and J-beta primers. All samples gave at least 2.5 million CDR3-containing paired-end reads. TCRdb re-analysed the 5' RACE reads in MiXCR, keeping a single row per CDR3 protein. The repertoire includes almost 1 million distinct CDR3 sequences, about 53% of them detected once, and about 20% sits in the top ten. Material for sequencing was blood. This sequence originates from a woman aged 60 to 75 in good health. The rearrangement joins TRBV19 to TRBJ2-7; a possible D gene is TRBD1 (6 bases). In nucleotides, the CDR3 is TGTGCCAGTAGTGGGCGAACAGGGTTATACGAGCAGTACTTC. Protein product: CASSGRTGLYEQYF. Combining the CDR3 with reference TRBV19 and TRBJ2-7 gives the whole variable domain DGGITQSPKYLFRKEGQNVTLSCEQNLNHDAMYWYRQDPGQGLRLIYYSQIVNDFQKGDIAEGYSVSREKKESFPLTVTSAQKNPTAFYLCASSGRTGLYEQYFGPGTRLTVT.